Described below is a single T cell receptor beta chain sequence and its context. The entirety of the isolated RNA underwent reverse transcription, so expressed TCRB transcripts were sequenced. Sequencing used immunoSEQ multiplex PCR; TCRdb keeps in-frame clones, though not all of them. The profile covers about 290,000 clones, with around 7.3% appearing a single time and approximately 0.99% taken by the ten largest. Germline values: CDR1 LNHNV, CDR2 YYDKDF (reference sequence). The CDR3 extends over 17 amino acids. V was shortened by 3 bases and J by 2 bases, with 17 bases between the two germline ends. This specimen belongs to a study of beta chain features in type 1 diabetes.

The sequence was collected from a young woman in good health. Material for sequencing was central memory CD4+ T cells from blood. The chain links TRBV15 to TRBJ1-5; no clear D gene. The CDR3 here is CATSRVLGLRGNQPQHF. In DNA, the CDR3 is TGTGCCACCAGCAGGGTCCTTGGCTTGAGAGGCAATCAGCCCCAGCATTTT.